This entry concerns a single T cell receptor (beta chain). Its specificity is not known. These data are taken from a study of T cell responses to AZD1222 COVID-19 vaccine. Study-level findings and limits: There were repertoire samples only from the period after the peak T cell response. White British ancestry dominated among donors, who included more females, and clonal diversity was possibly underestimated. Just six AZD1222 recipients were seropositive at baseline. Reports say nearly half of spike-specific TCRs go after unmutated variant regions.

Sequencing was performed with immunoSEQ multiplex PCR; in TCRdb, only in-frame clones are kept and a portion is missing. The profile covers 150,000 to 200,000 clones, with over 80% appearing a single time and 2.5% to 3% taken by the ten largest. The germline CDR1 and CDR2 sequences are SEHNR and FQNEAQ (reference sequence). Trimming removed 5 bases from V and 7 bases from J, with 17 bases in between. The CDR3 spans 15 residues. The sequence came from an adult in good health. Sequencing used peripheral blood, obtained on day 0 of MenACWY control vaccination. V gene TRBV7-9 combines with J gene TRBJ1-4, with a tentative D call TRBD1 (5 bases). In DNA form, the CDR3 reads TGTGCCAGCAGCCGAACCGGGACGGCCGGTGAAAAACTGTTTTTT. Amino acids: CASSRTGTAGEKLFF.